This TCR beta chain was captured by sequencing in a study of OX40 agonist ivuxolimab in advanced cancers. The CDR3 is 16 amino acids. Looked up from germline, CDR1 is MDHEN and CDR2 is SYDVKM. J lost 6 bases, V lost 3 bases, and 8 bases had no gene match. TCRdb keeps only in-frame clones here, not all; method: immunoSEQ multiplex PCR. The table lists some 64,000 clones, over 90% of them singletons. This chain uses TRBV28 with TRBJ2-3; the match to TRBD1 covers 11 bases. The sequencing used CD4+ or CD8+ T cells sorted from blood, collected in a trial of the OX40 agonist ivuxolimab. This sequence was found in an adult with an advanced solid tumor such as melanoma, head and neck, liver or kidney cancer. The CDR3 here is CASSLTGTGGLDTQYF. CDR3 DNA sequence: TGTGCCAGCAGTTTGACCGGGACAGGGGGTTTGGATACGCAGTATTTT. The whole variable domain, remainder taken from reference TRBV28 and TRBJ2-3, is DVKVTQSSRYLVKRTGEKVFLECVQDMDHENMFWYRQDPGLGLRLIYFSYDVKMKEKGDIPEGYSVSREKKERFSLILESASTNQTSMYLCASSLTGTGGLDTQYFGPGTRLTVL.